The TCR beta chain described here comes from a study of identical twins. This clonotype has ten or more counts. Its specificity is unknown. The CDR3 totals 14 residues. V lost 6 bases and J lost 2, with 13 bases in between. Germline V lookup: CDR1 ENHRY, CDR2 SYGVKD. Study results and caveats: With monozygotic twins, out-of-frame TCR alpha sharing exceeded what models estimated. Researchers caution that invariant MAIT and iNKT cells could partly confound zero-insertion analyses.

Healthy Caucasians, and only they, were the donors. Through template switching, a universal primer site was introduced, and the cDNA contained unique molecular identifiers. TCRdb reprocessed the 5' RACE reads with MiXCR, giving one entry per CDR3 protein. The repertoire holds around 140,000 distinct CDR3 sequences, with around 3.5% as singletons. The sequenced sample consisted of memory T cells sorted from blood. The receptor's source is a man between 18 and 35 years old in good health. V gene TRBV10-3 combines with J gene TRBJ1-1, with D maybe TRBD1 (5 bases). DNA of the CDR3: TGTGCCATCAGCACCGGGACGTCCAACACTGAAGCTTTCTTT. Protein sequence: CAISTGTSNTEAFF.